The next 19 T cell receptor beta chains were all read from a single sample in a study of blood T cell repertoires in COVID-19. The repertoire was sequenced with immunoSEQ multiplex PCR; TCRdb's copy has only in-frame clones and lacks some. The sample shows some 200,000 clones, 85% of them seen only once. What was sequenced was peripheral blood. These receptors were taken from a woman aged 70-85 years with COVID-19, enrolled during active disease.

For the CDR3, the DNA is TGTGCCAGCAGCCAAGATCTCCGGCAGGGGGCTAGTGAAAAACTGTTTTTT. Translated, it gives CASSQDLRQGASEKLFF. This rearrangement joins TRBV4-2 to TRBJ1-4, with 8 bases that match TRBD1. Per the germline V gene, CDR1 is LGHNA and CDR2 is YNFKEQ. The CDR3 contains 17 residues. Trimming at V came to 0 bases and at J to 7 bases, leaving 10 bases not matched to a gene.

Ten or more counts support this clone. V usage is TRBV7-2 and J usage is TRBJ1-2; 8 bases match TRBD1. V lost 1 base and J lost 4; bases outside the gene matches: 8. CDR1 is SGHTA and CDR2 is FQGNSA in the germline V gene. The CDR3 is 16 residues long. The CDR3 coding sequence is TGTGCCAGCAGCTTAGACAGGGGGGGAGCTGGCTATGGCTACACCTTC. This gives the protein CASSLDRGGAGYGYTF.

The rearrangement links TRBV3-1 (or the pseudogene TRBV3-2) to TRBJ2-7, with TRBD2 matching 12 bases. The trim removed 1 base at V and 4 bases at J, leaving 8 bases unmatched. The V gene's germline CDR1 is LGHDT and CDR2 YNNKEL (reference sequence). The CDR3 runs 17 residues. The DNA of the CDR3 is TGTGCCAGCAGCCAAGGGGCCCCCACTAGCGGGGGGTACGAGCAGTACTTC. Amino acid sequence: CASSQGAPTSGGYEQYF.

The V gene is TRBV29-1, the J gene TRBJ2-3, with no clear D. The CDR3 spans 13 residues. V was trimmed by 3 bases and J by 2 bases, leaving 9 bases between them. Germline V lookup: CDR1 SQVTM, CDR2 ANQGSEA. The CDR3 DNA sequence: TGCAGCGTTGACCGCGGAAACACAGATACGCAGTATTTT. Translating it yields CSVDRGNTDTQYF.

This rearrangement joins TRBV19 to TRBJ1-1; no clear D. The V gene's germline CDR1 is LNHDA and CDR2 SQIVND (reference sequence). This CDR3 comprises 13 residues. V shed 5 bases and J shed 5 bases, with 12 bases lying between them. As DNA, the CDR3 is TGTGCCAGTAGTGGCCACGGAGGAACTGAAGCTTTCTTT. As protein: CASSGHGGTEAFF.

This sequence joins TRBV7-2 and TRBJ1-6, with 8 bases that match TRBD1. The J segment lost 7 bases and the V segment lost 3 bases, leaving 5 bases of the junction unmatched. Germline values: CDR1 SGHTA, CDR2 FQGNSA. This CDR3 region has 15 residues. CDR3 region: CASSFLWTGNSPLHF. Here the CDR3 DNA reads TGTGCCAGCAGCTTTTTATGGACAGGGAATTCACCCCTCCACTTT.

For the CDR3, the DNA is TGCAGCGTTGGAACCGGGACACAGAATTCACCCCTCCACTTT. It specifies CSVGTGTQNSPLHF. The chain carries TRBV29-1 and TRBJ1-6; tentatively, D is TRBD1 (6 bases). V shed 4 bases and J shed 7 bases, with 14 bases lying between them. This CDR3 has 14 amino acids. Germline V CDR1 and CDR2: SQVTM, ANQGSEA.

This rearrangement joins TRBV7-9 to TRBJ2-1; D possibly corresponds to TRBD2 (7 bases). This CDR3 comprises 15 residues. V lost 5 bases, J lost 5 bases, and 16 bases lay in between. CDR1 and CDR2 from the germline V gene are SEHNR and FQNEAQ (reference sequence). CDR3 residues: CASSPRGAANNEQFF. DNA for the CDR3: TGTGCCAGCAGCCCCCGGGGGGCGGCCAACAATGAGCAGTTCTTC.

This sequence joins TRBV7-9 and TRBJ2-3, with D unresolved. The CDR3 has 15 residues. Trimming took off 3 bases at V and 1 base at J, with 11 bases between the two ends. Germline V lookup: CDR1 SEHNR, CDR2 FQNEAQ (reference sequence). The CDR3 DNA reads TGTGCCAGCAGCTTGAGAGGTAGTGGCACAGATACGCAGTATTTT. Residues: CASSLRGSGTDTQYF.

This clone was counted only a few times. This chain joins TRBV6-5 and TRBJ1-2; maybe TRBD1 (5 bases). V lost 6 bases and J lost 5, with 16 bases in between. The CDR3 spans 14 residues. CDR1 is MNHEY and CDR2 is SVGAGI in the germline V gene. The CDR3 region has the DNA TGTGCCAGCAGGACCCACGGGGGTTGGTATGGCTACACCTTC. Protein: CASRTHGGWYGYTF.

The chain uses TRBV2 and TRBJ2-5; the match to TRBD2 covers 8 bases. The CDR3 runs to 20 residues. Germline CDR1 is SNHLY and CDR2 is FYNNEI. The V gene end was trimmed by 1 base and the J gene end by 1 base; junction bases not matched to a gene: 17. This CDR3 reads CASSEESVLWGGGFQETQYF. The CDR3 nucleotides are TGTGCCAGCAGTGAAGAATCTGTGCTTTGGGGCGGGGGGTTCCAAGAGACCCAGTACTTC.

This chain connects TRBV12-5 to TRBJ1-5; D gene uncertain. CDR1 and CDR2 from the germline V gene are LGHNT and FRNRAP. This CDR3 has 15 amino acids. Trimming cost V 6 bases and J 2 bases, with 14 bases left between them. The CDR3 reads CASGPPAGGNQPQHF. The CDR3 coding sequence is TGTGCTAGTGGCCCGCCGGCGGGAGGCAATCAGCCCCAGCATTTT.

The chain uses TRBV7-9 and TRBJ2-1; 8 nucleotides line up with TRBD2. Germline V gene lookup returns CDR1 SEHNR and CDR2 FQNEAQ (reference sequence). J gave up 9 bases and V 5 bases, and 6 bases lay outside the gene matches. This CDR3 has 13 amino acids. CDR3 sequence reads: CASSALAGSEQFF. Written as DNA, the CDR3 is TGTGCCAGCAGCGCCCTAGCGGGCAGTGAGCAGTTCTTC.

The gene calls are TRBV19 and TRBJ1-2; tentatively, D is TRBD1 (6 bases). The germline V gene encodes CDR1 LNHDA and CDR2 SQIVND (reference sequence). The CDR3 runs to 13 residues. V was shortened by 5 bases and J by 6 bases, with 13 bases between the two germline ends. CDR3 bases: TGTGCCAGTAGTCCCAGGGGTTACGATGGCTACACCTTC. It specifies CASSPRGYDGYTF.

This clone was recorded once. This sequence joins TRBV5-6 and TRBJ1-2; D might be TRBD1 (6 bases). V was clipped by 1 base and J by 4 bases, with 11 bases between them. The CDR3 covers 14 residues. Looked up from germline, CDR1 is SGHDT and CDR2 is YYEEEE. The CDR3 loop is CASSLQGRSYGYTF. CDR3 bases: TGTGCCAGCAGCTTGCAGGGGAGATCCTATGGCTACACCTTC.

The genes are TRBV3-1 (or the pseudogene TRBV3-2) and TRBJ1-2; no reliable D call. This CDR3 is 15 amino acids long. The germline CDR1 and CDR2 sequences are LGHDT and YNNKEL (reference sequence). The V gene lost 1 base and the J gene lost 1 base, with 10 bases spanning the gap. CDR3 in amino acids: CASSQGALHNYGYTF. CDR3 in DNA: TGTGCCAGCAGCCAAGGTGCCTTACATAACTATGGCTACACCTTC.

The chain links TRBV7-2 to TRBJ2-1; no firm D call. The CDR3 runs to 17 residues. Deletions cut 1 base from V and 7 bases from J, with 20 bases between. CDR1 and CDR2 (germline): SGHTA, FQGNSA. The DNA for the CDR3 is TGTGCCAGCAGCTTAGTGGAGATGGAAAGCCAGTTTAATGAGCAGTTCTTC. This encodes CASSLVEMESQFNEQFF.

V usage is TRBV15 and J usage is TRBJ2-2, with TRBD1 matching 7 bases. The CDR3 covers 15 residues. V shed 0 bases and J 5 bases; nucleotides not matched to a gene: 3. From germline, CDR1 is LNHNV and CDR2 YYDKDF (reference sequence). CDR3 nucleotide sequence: TGTGCCACCAGCAGAGAATACAGGGGTACCGGGGAGCTGTTTTTT. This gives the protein CATSREYRGTGELFF.

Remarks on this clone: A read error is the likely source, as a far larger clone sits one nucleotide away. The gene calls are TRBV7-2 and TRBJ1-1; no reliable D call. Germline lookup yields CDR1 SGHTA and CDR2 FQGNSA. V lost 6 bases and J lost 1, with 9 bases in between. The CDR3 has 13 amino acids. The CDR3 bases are TGTGCCAGCAGTTTACACAGGAACACTGAAGCTTTCTTT. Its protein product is CASSLHRNTEAFF.